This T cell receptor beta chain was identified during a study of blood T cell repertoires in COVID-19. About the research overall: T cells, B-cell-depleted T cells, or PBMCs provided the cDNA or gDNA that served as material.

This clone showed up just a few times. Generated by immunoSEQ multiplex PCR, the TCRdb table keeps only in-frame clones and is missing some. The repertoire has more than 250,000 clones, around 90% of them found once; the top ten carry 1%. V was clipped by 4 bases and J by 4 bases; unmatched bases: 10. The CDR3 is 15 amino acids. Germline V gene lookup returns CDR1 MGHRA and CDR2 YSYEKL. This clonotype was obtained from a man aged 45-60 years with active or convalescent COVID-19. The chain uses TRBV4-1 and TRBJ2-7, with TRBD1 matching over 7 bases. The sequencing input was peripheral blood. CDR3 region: CASSPTRQGNYEQYF. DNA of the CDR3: TGCGCCAGCAGCCCAACTAGACAGGGAAATTACGAGCAGTACTTC.